This TCR beta chain was sequenced during a study of metastatic and nonmetastatic thyroid tumors. Background on the study: Across peripheral blood and tumor or nodule tissue samples taken from malignant and benign thyroid patients, the repertoires were compared with one another. Broader study findings: Relative to benign nodules, malignant thyroid tumors were reportedly characterized by significantly elevated TCR beta diversity in blood and tumor.

With respect to this clone: Its specificity is unknown.

Per the authors' pipeline: It was from CDR3 differences across clinicopathological groups that a distant-metastasis classifier for papillary thyroid cancer was built. TCRdb reanalyzed the PCR reads via MiXCR. TCRdb, not the authors, supplied the V and J calls. The repertoire holds approximately 16,000 clones, with under 35% as singletons. There were no patients who had received any treatment before thyroid surgery. This CDR3 has 11 residues. V gave up 0 bases and J gave up 6 bases, with 6 bases separating them. Germline V lookup: CDR1 DFQATT, CDR2 SNEGSKA (reference sequence). Sequencing used blood. The source is a female donor with papillary thyroid cancer or a benign thyroid nodule (not recorded which). Some clones in this sample may be carry-over from other donors' samples. This sequence joins TRBV20-1 and TRBJ2-7, with D perhaps TRBD1 (6 bases). The CDR3: CSAREGAEQYF. As DNA, the CDR3 is TGCAGTGCTAGAGAGGGGGCCGAGCAGTACTTC.